These 8 T cell receptor beta chains were sequenced from one sample in a study of graft-versus-host responses after intestinal transplantation. Their antigens remain unidentified. The method was immunoSEQ multiplex PCR; TCRdb's version includes in-frame clones alone and lacks a portion of them. The repertoire consists of around 97,000 clones, with about 93% occurring once and the leading ten covering 6%. The sequences come from unstimulated CD8+ T cells sorted from spleen or lymph node cells, collected before intestinal transplant. All receptors derive from a human donor who received an intestinal transplant.

The chain links TRBV6-5 to TRBJ2-1, with D unresolved. The V end was cut by 6 bases, the J end by 0 bases, with 6 bases between. Germline V gene data show CDR1 as MNHEY and CDR2 as SVGAGI. There are 13 residues in the CDR3. The CDR3: CASSPASYNEQFF. In nucleotides, the CDR3 is TGTGCCAGCAGCCCCGCCTCCTACAATGAGCAGTTCTTC.

The CDR3 DNA reads as TGTGCCACCCAGGGCTGGACAGGGCACGAGCAGTACTTC. Residues: CATQGWTGHEQYF. The chain carries TRBV10-3 and TRBJ2-7, with 8 bases aligning to TRBD1. With 10 bases clipped from V and 5 bases from J, the junction kept 10 bases outside the gene matches. Germline assignment: CDR1 ENHRY and CDR2 SYGVKD. This CDR3 is built from 13 residues.

The rearrangement links TRBV9 to TRBJ1-3, with a tentative D call TRBD1 (6 bases). From germline, CDR1 is SGDLS and CDR2 YYNGEE. V lost 4 bases to trimming and J lost 0 bases, with 14 bases between them. CDR3 length equals 16 residues. The DNA for the CDR3 is TGTGCCAGCAGCCCCGACCAGGGGCTCTCTGGAAACACCATATATTTT. Its translation is CASSPDQGLSGNTIYF.

This chain joins TRBV29-1 and TRBJ2-7; 7 nucleotides line up with TRBD1. The CDR3 consists of 12 residues. J gave up 4 bases and V 6 bases, and 6 bases lay outside the gene matches. CDR1 and CDR2 (germline): SQVTM, ANQGSEA. The CDR3: CSVKQGTYEQYF. CDR3 sequence (DNA): TGCAGCGTCAAACAGGGGACATACGAGCAGTACTTC.

V gene TRBV28 combines with J gene TRBJ1-5; unclear D gene. Trimming removed 4 bases from V and 8 bases from J, with 21 bases in between. The CDR3 runs 16 residues. Germline V CDR1 and CDR2: MDHEN, SYDVKM. The CDR3 bases are TGTGCCAGCAGTTCACGCCCCCGGGAGCGATGGGAGCCCCAGCATTTT. It is translated as CASSSRPRERWEPQHF.

The chain has TRBV19 and TRBJ2-1; D is unresolved. The V and J ends lost 6 bases and 0 bases respectively, with 12 bases between them. Germline lookup yields CDR1 LNHDA and CDR2 SQIVND (reference sequence). This CDR3 spans 15 amino acids. CDR3 nucleotide sequence: TGTGCCAGTAGCTCCGACACCATCTCCTACAATGAGCAGTTCTTC. Protein product: CASSSDTISYNEQFF.

The chain uses TRBV14 and TRBJ1-6; possible D gene TRBD1, 5 bases. The CDR3 extends over 17 amino acids. CDR1 is SGHDN and CDR2 is FVKESK in the germline V gene. The V end lost 0 bases, the J end lost 6 bases, and 15 bases lay between the germline ends. For the CDR3, the DNA is TGTGCCAGCAGCCAAGATTGGGGACCTACAGTTAATTCACCCCTCCACTTT. Its protein is CASSQDWGPTVNSPLHF.

The chain carries TRBV5-6 and TRBJ2-2; D possibly matches TRBD1 or TRBD2 (6 bases each). The CDR3 is 14 amino acids. V lost 1 base and J 5 bases, leaving 9 bases between the germline ends. The germline CDR1 and CDR2 sequences are SGHDT and YYEEEE. The CDR3 here is CASSLWGATGELFF. The CDR3 DNA reads TGTGCCAGCAGCTTGTGGGGGGCGACCGGGGAGCTGTTTTTT.